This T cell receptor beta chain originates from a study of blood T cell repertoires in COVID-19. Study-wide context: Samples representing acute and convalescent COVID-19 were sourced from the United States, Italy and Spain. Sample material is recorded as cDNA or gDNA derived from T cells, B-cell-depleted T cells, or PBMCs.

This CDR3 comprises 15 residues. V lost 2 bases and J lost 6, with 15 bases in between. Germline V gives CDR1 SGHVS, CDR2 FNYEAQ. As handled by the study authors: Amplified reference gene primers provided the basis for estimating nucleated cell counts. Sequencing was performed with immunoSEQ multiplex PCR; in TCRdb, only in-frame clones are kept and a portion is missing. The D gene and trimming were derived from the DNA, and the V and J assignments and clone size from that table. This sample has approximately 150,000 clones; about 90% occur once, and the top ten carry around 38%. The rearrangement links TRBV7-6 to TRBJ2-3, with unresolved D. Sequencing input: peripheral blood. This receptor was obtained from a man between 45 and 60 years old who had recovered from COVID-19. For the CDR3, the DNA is TGTGCCAGCAGCTTACTTCCGATCACAACGGATACGCAGTATTTT. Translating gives CASSLLPITTDTQYF.